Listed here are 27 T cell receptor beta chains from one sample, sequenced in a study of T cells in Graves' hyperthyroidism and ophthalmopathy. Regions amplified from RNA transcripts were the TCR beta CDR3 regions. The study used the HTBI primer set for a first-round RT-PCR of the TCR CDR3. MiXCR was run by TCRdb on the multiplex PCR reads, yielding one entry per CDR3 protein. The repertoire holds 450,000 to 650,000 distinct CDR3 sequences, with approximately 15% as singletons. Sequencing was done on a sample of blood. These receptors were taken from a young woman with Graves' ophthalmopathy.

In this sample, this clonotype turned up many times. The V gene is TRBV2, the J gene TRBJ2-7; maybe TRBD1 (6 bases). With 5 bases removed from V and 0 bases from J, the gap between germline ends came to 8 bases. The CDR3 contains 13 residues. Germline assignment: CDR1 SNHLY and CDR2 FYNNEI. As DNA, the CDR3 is TGTGCCAGCAGTTGGGACACCTCCTACGAGCAGTACTTC. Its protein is CASSWDTSYEQYF.

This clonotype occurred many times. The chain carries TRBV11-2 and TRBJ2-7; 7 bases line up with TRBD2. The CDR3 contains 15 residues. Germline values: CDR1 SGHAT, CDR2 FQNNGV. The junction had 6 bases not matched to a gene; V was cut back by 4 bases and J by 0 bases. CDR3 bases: TGTGCCAGCAGCTATAGCGGGCTTCACTCCTACGAGCAGTACTTC. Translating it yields CASSYSGLHSYEQYF.

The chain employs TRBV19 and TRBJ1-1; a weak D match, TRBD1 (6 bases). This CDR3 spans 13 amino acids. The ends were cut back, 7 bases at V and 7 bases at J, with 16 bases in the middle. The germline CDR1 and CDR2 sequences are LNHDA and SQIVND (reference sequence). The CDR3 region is CASNPGHTIEAFF. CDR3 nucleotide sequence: TGTGCCAGTAACCCGGGACACACTATTGAAGCTTTCTTT.

The CDR3 is CATRQGSNNEQFF. In DNA, the CDR3 is TGTGCCACCCGGCAGGGGTCCAACAATGAGCAGTTCTTC. V is TRBV6-1 and J is TRBJ2-1; the D gene is possibly TRBD1 (6 bases). The CDR3 has 13 amino acids. Trimming cost V 10 bases and J 5 bases, with 15 bases left between them. Germline lookup yields CDR1 MNHNS and CDR2 SASEGT.

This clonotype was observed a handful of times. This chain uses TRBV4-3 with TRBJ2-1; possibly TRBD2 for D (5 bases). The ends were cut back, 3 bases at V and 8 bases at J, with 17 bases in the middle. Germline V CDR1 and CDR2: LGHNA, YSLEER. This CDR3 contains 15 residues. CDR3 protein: CASSHRVPSSDEQFF. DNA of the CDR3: TGCGCCAGCAGCCATCGGGTGCCTAGCTCCGATGAGCAGTTCTTC.

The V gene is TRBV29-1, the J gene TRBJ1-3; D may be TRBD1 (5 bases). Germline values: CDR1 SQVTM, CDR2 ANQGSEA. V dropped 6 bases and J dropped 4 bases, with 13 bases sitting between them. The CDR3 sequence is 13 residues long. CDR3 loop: CSVARRGGNTIYF. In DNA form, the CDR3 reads TGCAGCGTCGCCAGGCGGGGGGGAAACACCATATATTTT.

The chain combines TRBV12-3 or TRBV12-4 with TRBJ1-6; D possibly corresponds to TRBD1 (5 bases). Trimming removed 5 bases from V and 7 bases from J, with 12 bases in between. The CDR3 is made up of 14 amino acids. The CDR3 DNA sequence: TGTGCCAGCAGTCCCAGGACACAGAATTCACCCCTCCACTTT. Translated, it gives CASSPRTQNSPLHF.

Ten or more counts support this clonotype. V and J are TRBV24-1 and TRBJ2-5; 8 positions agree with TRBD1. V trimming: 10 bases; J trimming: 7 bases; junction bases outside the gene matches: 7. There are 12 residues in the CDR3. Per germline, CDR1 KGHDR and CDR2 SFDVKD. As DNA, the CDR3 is TGTGCCACAGGACAGGGTTCGGGGACCCAGTACTTC. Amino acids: CATGQGSGTQYF.

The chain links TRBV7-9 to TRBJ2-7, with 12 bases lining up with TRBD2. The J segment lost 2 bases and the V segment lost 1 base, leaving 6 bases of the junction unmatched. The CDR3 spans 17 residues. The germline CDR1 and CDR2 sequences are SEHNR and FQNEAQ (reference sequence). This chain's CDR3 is CASSLGGLAGGPYEQYF. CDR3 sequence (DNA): TGTGCCAGCAGCTTAGGCGGGCTAGCGGGAGGGCCCTACGAGCAGTACTTC.

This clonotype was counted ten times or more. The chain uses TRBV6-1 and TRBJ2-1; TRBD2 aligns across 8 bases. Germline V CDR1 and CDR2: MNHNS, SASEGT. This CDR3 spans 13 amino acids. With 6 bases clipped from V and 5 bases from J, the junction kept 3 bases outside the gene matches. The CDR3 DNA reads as TGTGCCAGCAGGTCAGCGGGAGACAATGAGCAGTTCTTC. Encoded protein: CASRSAGDNEQFF.

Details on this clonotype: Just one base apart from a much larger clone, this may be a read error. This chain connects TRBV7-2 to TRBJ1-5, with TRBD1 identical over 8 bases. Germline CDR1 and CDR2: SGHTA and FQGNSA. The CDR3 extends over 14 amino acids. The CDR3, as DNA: TGTGCCAACAGCCCGCGACAGGGGCTACAGCCCCAGCATTTT. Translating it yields CANSPRQGLQPQHF.

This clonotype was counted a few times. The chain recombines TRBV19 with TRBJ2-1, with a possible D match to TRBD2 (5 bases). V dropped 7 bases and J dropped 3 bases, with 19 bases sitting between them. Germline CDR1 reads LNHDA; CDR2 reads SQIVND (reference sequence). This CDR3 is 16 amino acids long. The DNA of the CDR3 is TGTGCCAGTAATCCGGGTGGAGGAGGTCTCTACAATGAGCAGTTCTTC. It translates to CASNPGGGGLYNEQFF.

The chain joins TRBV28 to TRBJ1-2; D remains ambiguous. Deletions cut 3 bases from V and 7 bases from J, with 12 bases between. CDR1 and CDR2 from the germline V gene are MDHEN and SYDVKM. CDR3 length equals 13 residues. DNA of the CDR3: TGTGCCAGCAGTTTTTTGCTGACATGTGGCTACACCTTC. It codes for CASSFLLTCGYTF.

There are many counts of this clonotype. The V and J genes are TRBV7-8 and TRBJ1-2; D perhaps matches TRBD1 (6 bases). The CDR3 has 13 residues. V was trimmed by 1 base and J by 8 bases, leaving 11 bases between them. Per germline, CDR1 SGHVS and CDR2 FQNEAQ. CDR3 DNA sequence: TGTGCCAGCAGCTTAGGGGCAGGGGACGGCTACACCTTC. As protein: CASSLGAGDGYTF.

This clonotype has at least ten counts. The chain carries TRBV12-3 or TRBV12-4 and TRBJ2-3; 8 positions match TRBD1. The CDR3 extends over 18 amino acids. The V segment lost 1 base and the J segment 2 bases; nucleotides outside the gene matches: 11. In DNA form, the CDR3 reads TGTGCCAGCAGTTTAGGACAGGGGAAGGGGCCCGCCACAGATACGCAGTATTTT. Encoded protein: CASSLGQGKGPATDTQYF.

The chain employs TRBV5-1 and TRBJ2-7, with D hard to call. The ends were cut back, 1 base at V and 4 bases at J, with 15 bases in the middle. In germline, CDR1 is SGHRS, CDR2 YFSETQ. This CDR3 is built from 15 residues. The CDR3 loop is CASSLSVGQVYEQYF. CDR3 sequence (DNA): TGCGCCAGCAGCTTGAGTGTCGGGCAGGTTTACGAGCAGTACTTC.

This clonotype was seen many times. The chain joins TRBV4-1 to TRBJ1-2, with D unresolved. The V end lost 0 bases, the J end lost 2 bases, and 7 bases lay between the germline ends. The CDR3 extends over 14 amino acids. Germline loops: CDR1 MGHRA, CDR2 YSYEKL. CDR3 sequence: CASSQDRINYGYTF. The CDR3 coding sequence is TGCGCCAGCAGCCAAGACAGGATAAACTATGGCTACACCTTC.

The CDR3 loop is CASSLAPGSGRAETQYF. In nucleotides, the CDR3 is TGCGCCAGCAGCTTGGCCCCGGGTAGCGGGAGAGCAGAGACCCAGTACTTC. V and J are TRBV5-1 and TRBJ2-5; 9 bases agree with TRBD2. The CDR3 contains 17 residues. The V gene's germline CDR1 is SGHRS and CDR2 YFSETQ. Trimming at V came to 0 bases and at J to 4 bases, leaving 10 bases not matched to a gene. Using reference TRBV5-1 and TRBJ2-5 for the parts outside the CDR3, the full variable domain is KAGVTQTPRYLIKTRGQQVTLSCSPISGHRSVSWYQQTPGQGLQFLFEYFSETQRNKGNFPGRFSGRQFSNSRSEMNVSTLELGDSALYLCASSLAPGSGRAETQYFGPGTRLLVL.

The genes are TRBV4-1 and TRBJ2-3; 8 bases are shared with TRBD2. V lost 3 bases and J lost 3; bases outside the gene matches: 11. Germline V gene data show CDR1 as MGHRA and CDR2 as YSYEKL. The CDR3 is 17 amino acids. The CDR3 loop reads CASSHGRVGGRTDTQYF. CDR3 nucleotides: TGCGCCAGCAGCCATGGGAGGGTCGGCGGGAGGACAGATACGCAGTATTTT.

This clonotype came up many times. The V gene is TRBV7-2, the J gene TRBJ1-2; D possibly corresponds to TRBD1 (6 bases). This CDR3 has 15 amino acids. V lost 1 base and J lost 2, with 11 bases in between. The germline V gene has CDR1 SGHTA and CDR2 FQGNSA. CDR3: CASSLGQGINYGYTF. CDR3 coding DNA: TGTGCCAGCAGCTTAGGGCAGGGGATAAACTATGGCTACACCTTC.

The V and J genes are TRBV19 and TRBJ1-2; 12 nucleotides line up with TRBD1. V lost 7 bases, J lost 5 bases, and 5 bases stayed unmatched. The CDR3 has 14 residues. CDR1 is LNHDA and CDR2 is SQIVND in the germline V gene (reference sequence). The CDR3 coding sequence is TGTGCCAGTACAAAGGGACAGGGGGCTTATGGCTACACCTTC. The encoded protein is CASTKGQGAYGYTF. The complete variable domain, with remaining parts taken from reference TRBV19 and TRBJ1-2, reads DGGITQSPKYLFRKEGQNVTLSCEQNLNHDAMYWYRQDPGQGLRLIYYSQIVNDFQKGDIAEGYSVSREKKESFPLTVTSAQKNPTAFYLCASTKGQGAYGYTFGSGTRLTVV.

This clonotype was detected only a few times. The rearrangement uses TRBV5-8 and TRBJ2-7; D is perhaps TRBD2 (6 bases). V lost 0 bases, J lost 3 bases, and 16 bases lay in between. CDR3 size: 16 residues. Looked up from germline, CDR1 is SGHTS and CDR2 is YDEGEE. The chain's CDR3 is CASSLEPGLKGYEQYF. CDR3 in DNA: TGTGCCAGCAGCTTGGAGCCCGGACTAAAGGGCTACGAGCAGTACTTC.

The CDR3 protein is CASSLNRANEQFF. Here the CDR3 DNA reads TGTGCCAGCAGCTTGAACAGGGCCAATGAGCAGTTCTTC. The rearrangement links TRBV5-6 to TRBJ2-1; possibly TRBD1 for D (6 bases). The CDR3 extends over 13 amino acids. Germline assignment: CDR1 SGHDT and CDR2 YYEEEE. Between the trimmed V and J ends, which lost 1 base and 6 bases, there was a span of 8 bases.

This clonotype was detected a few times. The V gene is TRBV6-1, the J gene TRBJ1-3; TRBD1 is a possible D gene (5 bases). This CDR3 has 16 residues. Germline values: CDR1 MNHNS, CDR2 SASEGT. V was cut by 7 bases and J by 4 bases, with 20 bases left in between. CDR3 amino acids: CASNIQQVLGGNTIYF. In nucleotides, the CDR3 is TGTGCCAGCAATATACAACAGGTCCTTGGAGGAAACACCATATATTTT.

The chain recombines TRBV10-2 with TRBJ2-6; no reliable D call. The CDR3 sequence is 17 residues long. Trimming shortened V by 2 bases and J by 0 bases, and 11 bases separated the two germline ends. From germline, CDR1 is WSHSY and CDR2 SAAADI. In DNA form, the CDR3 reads TGCGCCAGCAGTGAGGGGGTAGGAGTCTCTGGGGCCAACGTCCTGACTTTC. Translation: CASSEGVGVSGANVLTF.

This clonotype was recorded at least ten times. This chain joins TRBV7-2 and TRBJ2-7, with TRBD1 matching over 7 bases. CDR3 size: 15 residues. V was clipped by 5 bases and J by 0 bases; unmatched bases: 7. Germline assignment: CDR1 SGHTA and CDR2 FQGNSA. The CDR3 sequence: CASSPRQGSSYEQYF. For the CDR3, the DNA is TGTGCCAGCAGCCCCCGACAGGGTAGCTCCTACGAGCAGTACTTC.

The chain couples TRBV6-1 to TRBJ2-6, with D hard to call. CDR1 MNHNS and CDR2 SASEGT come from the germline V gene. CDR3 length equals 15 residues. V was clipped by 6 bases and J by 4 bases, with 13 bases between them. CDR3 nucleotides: TGTGCCAGCAGCTTGCAAACCCCCGGGGCCAACGTCCTGACTTTC. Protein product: CASSLQTPGANVLTF.